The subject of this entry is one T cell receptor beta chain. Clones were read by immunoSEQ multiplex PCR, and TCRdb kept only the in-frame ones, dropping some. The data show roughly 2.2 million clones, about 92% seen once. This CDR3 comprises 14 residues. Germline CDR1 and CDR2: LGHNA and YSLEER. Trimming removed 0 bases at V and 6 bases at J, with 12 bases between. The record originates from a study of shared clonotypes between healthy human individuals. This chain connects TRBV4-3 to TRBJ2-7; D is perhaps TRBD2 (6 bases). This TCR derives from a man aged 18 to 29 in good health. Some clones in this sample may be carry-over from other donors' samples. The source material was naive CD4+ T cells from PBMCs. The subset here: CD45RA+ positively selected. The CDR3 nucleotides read TGCGCCAGCAGCCAAGAACAAGCGGGCCTCGAGCAGTACTTC. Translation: CASSQEQAGLEQYF.